The 25 T cell receptor beta chains presented below share a single source sample, sequenced in a study of shared clonotypes between healthy human individuals. The method was immunoSEQ multiplex PCR; TCRdb's version includes in-frame clones alone and lacks a portion of them. The sample records a few million clones, approximately 90% being singletons. The specimen sequenced was naive CD4+ T cells from PBMCs. Subset of the sample: CD45RA+ positively selected. The receptors were gathered from a man aged 18-30 years in good health. Some clones in this sample may be carry-over from other donors' samples.

The J gene is TRBJ2-4, the V gene TRBV7-9; D uncertain. CDR1 and CDR2 (germline): SEHNR, FQNEAQ (reference sequence). There are 15 residues in the CDR3. Trimming left V 6 bases short and J 0 bases short, with 12 bases between. The CDR3 DNA follows: TGTGCCAGCAGTCCTCCGATACTAGCCAAAAACATTCAGTACTTC. The encoded protein is CASSPPILAKNIQYF.

The rearrangement joins TRBV5-4 to TRBJ2-2; TRBD2 aligns across 12 bases. CDR1 and CDR2 from the germline V gene are SGHNT and YYREEE (reference sequence). V lost 2 bases and J lost 5; bases outside the gene matches: 4. The CDR3 sequence is 16 residues long. CDR3 residues: CASSFLAGGGTGELFF. CDR3 in DNA: TGTGCCAGCAGCTTCCTAGCGGGAGGGGGGACCGGGGAGCTGTTTTTT.

The chain recombines TRBV29-1 with TRBJ2-2; 11 bases agree with TRBD2. Losses at the gene ends were 7 bases for V and 7 bases for J; bases not matched to a gene: 8. This CDR3 is built from 14 residues. Looked up from germline, CDR1 is SQVTM and CDR2 is ANQGSEA. The CDR3 nucleotides are TGCAGCGGACAACTAGCGGGAGAGGTCGGGGAGCTGTTTTTT. Its protein is CSGQLAGEVGELFF.

The J gene is TRBJ1-1, the V gene TRBV10-3, with 7 bases fitting TRBD1. Losses at the gene ends were 6 bases for V and 5 bases for J; bases not matched to a gene: 9. This CDR3 contains 14 residues. The germline CDR1 and CDR2 sequences are ENHRY and SYGVKD. In DNA, the CDR3 is TGTGCCATCAGGAGACAGGGAGCTGGTACTGAAGCTTTCTTT. It specifies CAIRRQGAGTEAFF.

The V gene is TRBV19, the J gene TRBJ2-1; TRBD1 is a possible D gene (6 bases). The germline V gene has CDR1 LNHDA and CDR2 SQIVND (reference sequence). V lost 6 bases to trimming and J lost 9 bases, with 12 bases between them. CDR3 length: 12 amino acids. CDR3 DNA sequence: TGTGCCAGTAGCCACAGGGCGTTTGAGCAGTTCTTC. Amino acid sequence: CASSHRAFEQFF.

The chain has TRBV14 and TRBJ1-3, with D possibly TRBD1 on 6 matching bases. Germline V gene data show CDR1 as SGHDN and CDR2 as FVKESK. The CDR3 covers 15 residues. Trimming shortened V by 4 bases and J by 4 bases, and 14 bases separated the two germline ends. The CDR3 bases are TGTGCCAGCAGCCTGATTAACAGGGTCGGAAACACCATATATTTT. This encodes CASSLINRVGNTIYF.

The rearrangement links TRBV7-2 to TRBJ2-6; D not resolved. From germline, CDR1 is SGHTA and CDR2 FQGNSA. The CDR3 has 15 residues. V lost 7 bases and J lost 0, with 10 bases in between. CDR3 DNA sequence: TGTGCCAGCAAACCTACGATCTCTGGGGCCAACGTCCTGACTTTC. As protein: CASKPTISGANVLTF.

This clone was counted only a few times. V usage is TRBV27 and J usage is TRBJ2-2, with 7 bases matching TRBD1. This CDR3 is 15 amino acids long. Germline CDR1 reads MNHEY; CDR2 reads SMNVEV (reference sequence). The trim removed 1 base at V and 9 bases at J, leaving 8 bases unmatched. Written as DNA, the CDR3 is TGTGCCAGCAGTTTATTAGGGGACAGCAGCAGGGAGCTGTTTTTT. It encodes CASSLLGDSSRELFF.

The rearrangement joins TRBV30 to TRBJ2-2, with 7 bases aligning to TRBD2. Germline V gives CDR1 GTSNPN, CDR2 SVGIG (reference sequence). Trimming removed 0 bases from V and 2 bases from J; junction bases left unmatched: 9. The CDR3 length is 17 residues. CDR3 nucleotide sequence: TGTGCCTGGAGTGTAAGGAGGCTAGCGGAAAACACCGGGGAGCTGTTTTTT. Protein product: CAWSVRRLAENTGELFF.

This rearrangement joins TRBV13 to TRBJ2-2; 10 bases fit TRBD1. The germline CDR1 and CDR2 sequences are PRHDT and FYEKMQ (reference sequence). V lost 8 bases to trimming and J lost 0 bases; unmatched junction nucleotides: 9. This CDR3 contains 17 residues. CDR3 sequence reads: CASVGWTGGTNTGELFF. CDR3 DNA: TGTGCCAGCGTAGGATGGACAGGGGGGACGAACACCGGGGAGCTGTTTTTT.

This clone was counted a few times. The rearrangement joins TRBV5-4 to TRBJ1-2; D is unresolved. CDR3 length: 14 residues. Germline V CDR1 and CDR2: SGHNT, YYREEE (reference sequence). V lost 1 base and J lost 4, with 11 bases in between. CDR3 DNA sequence: TGTGCCAGCAGCTTGACAAGTAACTCCTATGGCTACACCTTC. This encodes CASSLTSNSYGYTF.

The sample holds one count of this clone. V and J are TRBV28 and TRBJ1-1; D is ambiguous. From germline, CDR1 is MDHEN and CDR2 SYDVKM. The V gene lost 7 bases and the J gene lost 8 bases, with 11 bases spanning the gap. CDR3 length: 11 residues. The CDR3 loop is CASTLIGEAFF. Here the CDR3 DNA reads TGTGCCAGCACCCTCATCGGGGAAGCTTTCTTT.

The rearrangement uses TRBV5-1 and TRBJ1-3, with no clear D. V gave up 4 bases and J gave up 3 bases, with 11 bases separating them. Germline assignment: CDR1 SGHRS and CDR2 YFSETQ. There are 14 residues in the CDR3. In DNA form, the CDR3 reads TGCGCCAGCAGCCCGGCGGGGATTGGAAACACCATATATTTT. Its translation is CASSPAGIGNTIYF.

The chain has TRBV5-1 and TRBJ2-7; 12 nucleotides match TRBD2. The junction had 6 bases not matched to a gene; V was cut back by 6 bases and J by 5 bases. Germline CDR1 SGHRS, CDR2 YFSETQ. The CDR3 runs to 14 residues. Here the CDR3 DNA reads TGCGCCAGCACCGTGACTAGCGGGAGCCACGAGCAGTACTTC. Amino acid sequence: CASTVTSGSHEQYF.

The chain joins TRBV10-3 to TRBJ2-3; D is uncertain. This CDR3 region has 15 residues. V lost 6 bases and J 0 bases, leaving 13 bases between the germline ends. Germline CDR1 reads ENHRY; CDR2 reads SYGVKD. The CDR3 DNA reads TGTGCCATCAGGACGGACCGAACTAGCACAGATACGCAGTATTTT. As protein: CAIRTDRTSTDTQYF.

This clone was detected a few times. The chain uses TRBV28 and TRBJ1-1; a weak D match, TRBD1 (5 bases). Germline CDR1 reads MDHEN; CDR2 reads SYDVKM. The CDR3 has 10 amino acids. The ends were cut back, 5 bases at V and 11 bases at J, with 9 bases in the middle. The CDR3 DNA reads as TGTGCCAGCAGTGCGGGGGGGGCTTTCTTT. This sequence encodes CASSAGGAFF.

This clone was observed a single time. The CDR3 reads CASSQQSPLIYNEQFF. CDR3 nucleotides: TGTGCCAGCAGTCAACAGAGTCCTCTAATCTACAATGAGCAGTTCTTC. The rearrangement uses TRBV2 and TRBJ2-1; D unresolved. Deletions cut 5 bases from V and 3 bases from J, with 17 bases between. CDR3 length: 16 amino acids. Looked up from germline, CDR1 is SNHLY and CDR2 is FYNNEI. Based on the CDR3 plus reference TRBV2 and TRBJ2-1, the full variable domain is EPEVTQTPSHQVTQMGQEVILRCVPISNHLYFYWYRQILGQKVEFLVSFYNNEISEKSEIFDDQFSVERPDGSNFTLKIRSTKLEDSAMYFCASSQQSPLIYNEQFFGPGTRLTVL.

The chain recombines TRBV5-6 with TRBJ2-3, with no clear D. Looked up from germline, CDR1 is SGHDT and CDR2 is YYEEEE. V was shortened by 4 bases and J by 6 bases, with 9 bases between the two germline ends. CDR3 length equals 12 residues. The CDR3 spells CASSGYVDTQYF. The CDR3 DNA sequence: TGTGCCAGCAGCGGATACGTGGATACGCAGTATTTT.

This chain links TRBV13 with TRBJ2-5, with 9 bases aligning to TRBD1. V was pared by 6 bases and J by 5 bases, with 10 bases of the junction left unmatched. This CDR3 contains 15 residues. Per germline, CDR1 PRHDT and CDR2 FYEKMQ (reference sequence). The CDR3 sequence is CASSYGTGRGETQYF. DNA for the CDR3: TGTGCCAGCAGTTACGGGACAGGGAGAGGGGAGACCCAGTACTTC.

The chain has TRBV5-4 and TRBJ2-7, with 8 bases that match TRBD2. Germline V CDR1 and CDR2: SGHNT, YYREEE (reference sequence). The CDR3 contains 15 residues. Trimming took 0 bases from V and 3 from J; bases not matched to a gene: 5. CDR3 nucleotide sequence: TGTGCCAGCAGCTTGGAAACGGGGGGGAACTACGAGCAGTACTTC. This gives the protein CASSLETGGNYEQYF.

The CDR3 protein is CASSPSGSTDTQYF. In nucleotides, the CDR3 is TGTGCCAGCAGCCCTAGCGGCAGCACAGATACGCAGTATTTT. The J gene is TRBJ2-3, the V gene TRBV7-3; 7 nucleotides agree with TRBD2. The CDR3 is 14 residues long. Germline V gene lookup returns CDR1 SGHTA and CDR2 FQGTGA. J was trimmed by 0 bases and V by 5 bases; bases with no gene match: 2. The whole variable domain, remainder taken from reference TRBV7-3 and TRBJ2-3, is GAGVSQTPSNKVTEKGKYVELRCDPISGHTALYWYRQSLGQGPEFLIYFQGTGAADDSGLPNDRFFAVRPEGSVSTLKIQRTERGDSAVYLCASSPSGSTDTQYFGPGTRLTVL.

This clone showed up just once. The chain couples TRBV6-5 to TRBJ1-1, with D perhaps matching TRBD1 (5 bases). The CDR3 extends over 11 amino acids. V lost 6 bases and J 5 bases, leaving 7 bases between the germline ends. Germline assignment: CDR1 MNHEY and CDR2 SVGAGI. The CDR3 is CASRGATEAFF. DNA for the CDR3: TGTGCCAGCAGAGGGGCGACTGAAGCTTTCTTT.

This clone was seen once. The J gene is TRBJ2-7, the V gene TRBV20-1; D gene uncertain. Germline lookup yields CDR1 DFQATT and CDR2 SNEGSKA (reference sequence). V lost 3 bases to trimming and J lost 1 base, with 4 bases between them. CDR3 length equals 11 residues. As DNA, the CDR3 is TGCAGTGCTAGTCAGTCCTACGAGCAGTACTTC. It codes for CSASQSYEQYF.

This clone was counted once. The chain links TRBV7-9 to TRBJ2-4; possibly TRBD1 for D (6 bases). V lost 5 bases to trimming and J lost 2 bases, with 13 bases between them. There are 15 residues in the CDR3. Germline CDR1 reads SEHNR; CDR2 reads FQNEAQ (reference sequence). CDR3 in amino acids: CASSPRGFTKNIQYF. For the CDR3, the DNA is TGTGCCAGCAGCCCTAGGGGGTTTACCAAAAACATTCAGTACTTC.

The V gene is TRBV4-1, the J gene TRBJ2-7; D may be TRBD2 (6 bases). Germline assignment: CDR1 MGHRA and CDR2 YSYEKL. V shed 0 bases and J shed 5 bases, with 23 bases lying between them. This CDR3 region has 18 residues. The CDR3 DNA reads as TGCGCCAGCAGCCAAGAAGATAAAGGCGCGGGGTTACGCGACGAGCAGTACTTC. It is translated as CASSQEDKGAGLRDEQYF.